Presented here are 17 T cell receptor beta chains from one specimen sequenced in a study of cytomegalovirus exposure and HLA in healthy donors. Generated by immunoSEQ multiplex PCR, the TCRdb table keeps only in-frame clones and is missing some. The sample includes about 200,000 clones, more than 65% of them seen just once. The sequencing input was PBMCs. These receptors were taken from a woman aged 25 to 39 in good health and CMV-seropositive.

The chain combines TRBV5-1 with TRBJ2-7; 7 positions match TRBD1. From germline, CDR1 is SGHRS and CDR2 YFSETQ. V was pared by 0 bases and J by 0 bases, with 0 bases of the junction left unmatched. There are 14 residues in the CDR3. The CDR3 sequence is CASSLGQGSYEQYF. DNA for the CDR3: TGCGCCAGCAGCTTGGGACAGGGCTCCTACGAGCAGTACTTC.

This clone appeared many times. The rearrangement joins TRBV29-1 to TRBJ2-3; D is uncertain. Trimming took off 4 bases at V and 2 bases at J, with 13 bases between the two ends. The CDR3 loop spans 14 amino acids. Germline V lookup: CDR1 SQVTM, CDR2 ANQGSEA. The CDR3 is CSVVTRQFTDTQYF. The CDR3 DNA reads TGCAGCGTTGTGACACGTCAATTCACAGATACGCAGTATTTT.

J is TRBJ1-1 and V is TRBV7-2, with no clear D. The germline gives CDR1 SGHTA, CDR2 FQGNSA. V was trimmed by 5 bases and J by 0 bases, leaving 7 bases between them. This CDR3 has 13 amino acids. CDR3 sequence reads: CASSPRMNTEAFF. CDR3 DNA sequence: TGTGCCAGCAGCCCGAGAATGAACACTGAAGCTTTCTTT.

V is TRBV7-2 and J is TRBJ2-7, with D perhaps TRBD2 (6 bases). Germline V gene data show CDR1 as SGHTA and CDR2 as FQGNSA. The CDR3 is made up of 13 amino acids. Trimming left V 5 bases short and J 7 bases short, with 15 bases between. This chain's CDR3 is CASSPDYVGEQYF. As DNA, the CDR3 is TGTGCCAGCAGCCCGGACTATGTTGGAGAGCAGTACTTC.

The chain is built from TRBV6-1 and TRBJ2-7, with D perhaps matching TRBD1 (5 bases). Germline assignment: CDR1 MNHNS and CDR2 SASEGT. The V and J ends lost 4 bases and 4 bases respectively, with 20 bases between them. CDR3 length: 16 amino acids. CDR3 in DNA: TGTGCCAGCAGTGTCCAGGGCAGGGTCATTGTATACGAGCAGTACTTC. Amino acids: CASSVQGRVIVYEQYF.

This sequence joins TRBV27 and TRBJ2-7, with D unclear. Trimming removed 3 bases from V and 3 bases from J, with 12 bases in between. The CDR3 spans 14 residues. The germline V gene encodes CDR1 MNHEY and CDR2 SMNVEV (reference sequence). The CDR3 region has the DNA TGTGCCAGCAGTTTGTCGATCGGAGACTACGAGCAGTACTTC. Translation: CASSLSIGDYEQYF.

V usage is TRBV20-1 and J usage is TRBJ2-1; D is unresolved. CDR3 length equals 11 residues. V shed 4 bases and J shed 15 bases, with 16 bases lying between them. CDR1 DFQATT and CDR2 SNEGSKA come from the germline V gene (reference sequence). For the CDR3, the DNA is TGCAGTGCTAATGGAGACGTCCGAATGTTCTTC. Translated: CSANGDVRMFF.

This chain links TRBV28 with TRBJ1-5, with a tentative D call TRBD1 (6 bases). The germline V gene has CDR1 MDHEN and CDR2 SYDVKM. The CDR3 runs 13 residues. V was clipped by 7 bases and J by 5 bases, with 12 bases between them. CDR3 in DNA: TGTGCCAGCACCCTAGGGGGAGATCAGCCCCAGCATTTT. This translates into CASTLGGDQPQHF. Combining the CDR3 with reference TRBV28 and TRBJ1-5 gives the whole variable domain DVKVTQSSRYLVKRTGEKVFLECVQDMDHENMFWYRQDPGLGLRLIYFSYDVKMKEKGDIPEGYSVSREKKERFSLILESASTNQTSMYLCASTLGGDQPQHFGDGTRLSIL.

This rearrangement joins TRBV5-1 to TRBJ1-2, with D tentatively TRBD1 (5 bases). Germline lookup yields CDR1 SGHRS and CDR2 YFSETQ. V was clipped by 2 bases and J by 9 bases, with 11 bases between them. CDR3 length: 12 residues. This chain's CDR3 is CASSFQGESYTF. The CDR3 coding sequence is TGCGCCAGCAGCTTCCAGGGTGAGAGCTACACCTTC.

A few counts support this clone. The chain has TRBV5-1 and TRBJ2-5; D might be TRBD1 (6 bases). Between the trimmed V and J ends, which lost 4 bases and 2 bases, there was a span of 12 bases. The germline gives CDR1 SGHRS, CDR2 YFSETQ. The CDR3 is 14 amino acids. In DNA, the CDR3 is TGCGCCAGCAGCACCAACAGGGTACAAGAGACCCAGTACTTC. This translates into CASSTNRVQETQYF.

This chain links TRBV7-9 with TRBJ2-1; TRBD2 agrees at 10 bases. The trim removed 5 bases at V and 9 bases at J, leaving 7 bases unmatched. The CDR3 covers 14 residues. Germline V gene lookup returns CDR1 SEHNR and CDR2 FQNEAQ (reference sequence). CDR3 in amino acids: CASSPSGSATEQFF. The CDR3 nucleotides are TGTGCCAGCAGCCCTAGCGGGAGCGCAACTGAGCAGTTCTTC.

This clone was seen a few times. The chain couples TRBV18 to TRBJ1-1; D unresolved. Germline V lookup: CDR1 KGHSH, CDR2 LQKENI. This CDR3 contains 15 residues. Deletions cut 3 bases from V and 1 base from J, with 12 bases between. The CDR3 loop reads CASSPDSRGNTEAFF. The CDR3 coding sequence is TGTGCCAGCTCACCGGATTCACGGGGGAACACTGAAGCTTTCTTT.

The chain combines TRBV5-6 with TRBJ1-4; 7 bases map to TRBD1. V gave up 1 base and J gave up 5 bases; unmatched junction bases: 8. The CDR3 loop spans 16 amino acids. Germline CDR1 reads SGHDT; CDR2 reads YYEEEE. CDR3 nucleotides: TGTGCCAGCAGCTTGCTTGCAGGGACAGTAAATGAAAAACTGTTTTTT. This encodes CASSLLAGTVNEKLFF.

The rearrangement uses TRBV5-8 and TRBJ1-5, with 12 bases fitting TRBD1. Germline V gives CDR1 SGHTS, CDR2 YDEGEE. Trimming took 3 bases from V and 9 from J; bases not matched to a gene: 10. The CDR3 has 16 residues. In DNA form, the CDR3 reads TGTGCCAGCAGCTCCGGGACAGGGGGCCTTTATCTGCCCCAGCATTTT. Protein product: CASSSGTGGLYLPQHF.

This rearrangement joins TRBV27 to TRBJ1-2; D is ambiguous. Germline-derived CDR1 and CDR2 are MNHEY and SMNVEV (reference sequence). The CDR3 sequence is 14 residues long. Trimming removed 2 bases at V and 14 bases at J, with 21 bases between. This CDR3 is CASSLQSLRTPKTF. The CDR3 DNA reads as TGTGCCAGCAGTTTACAATCACTGCGCACCCCTAAGACCTTC.

The rearrangement links TRBV5-4 to TRBJ2-6; D may be TRBD2 (5 bases). From germline, CDR1 is SGHNT and CDR2 YYREEE (reference sequence). CDR3 length: 18 residues. V gave up 0 bases and J gave up 2 bases, with 15 bases separating them. CDR3 protein: CASSLEGEAKAGANVLTF. In DNA, the CDR3 is TGTGCCAGCAGCTTGGAGGGAGAGGCAAAAGCTGGGGCCAACGTCCTGACTTTC.

This chain connects TRBV2 to TRBJ1-5, with D perhaps TRBD1 (5 bases). V lost 6 bases and J lost 4, with 7 bases in between. Germline-derived CDR1 and CDR2 are SNHLY and FYNNEI. This CDR3 is built from 12 residues. In DNA, the CDR3 is TGTGCCAGCAGCGACAGTAATCAGCCCCAGCATTTT. Translation gives CASSDSNQPQHF.